This T cell receptor beta chain was sequenced for a study of T cell repertoires in cytomegalovirus infection. Overall study: Signatures in public TCR beta sequences pointed to both CMV infection and matching HLA type. Study outcomes and limitations: In two of eight donors, the top clonotype was HLA-C-restricted CMV-specific.

At least ten counts were recorded for this clonotype. What it binds is not known. Germline V gives CDR1 LNHDA, CDR2 SQIVND (reference sequence). Trimming took off 7 bases at V and 0 bases at J, with 21 bases between the two ends. CDR3 size: 17 residues. TCRdb processed the reads anew with MiXCR; each CDR3 protein has one entry. The sample consists of more than 140,000 distinct CDR3 sequences, approximately 5.9% of them appearing once. The chain has TRBV19 and TRBJ1-2; D perhaps matches TRBD1 (5 bases). The clonotype originates from a human donor in good health (CMV status not recorded). Some clones in this sample may be carry-over from other donors' samples. What was sequenced was PBMCs. The CDR3 region has the DNA TGTGCCAGTAACATCAACGGATGGGGCGATACTAACTATGGCTACACCTTC. Translated: CASNINGWGDTNYGYTF. The full variable domain, in which reference TRBV19 and TRBJ1-2 provide the parts outside the CDR3, is DGGITQSPKYLFRKEGQNVTLSCEQNLNHDAMYWYRQDPGQGLRLIYYSQIVNDFQKGDIAEGYSVSREKKESFPLTVTSAQKNPTAFYLCASNINGWGDTNYGYTFGSGTRLTVV.